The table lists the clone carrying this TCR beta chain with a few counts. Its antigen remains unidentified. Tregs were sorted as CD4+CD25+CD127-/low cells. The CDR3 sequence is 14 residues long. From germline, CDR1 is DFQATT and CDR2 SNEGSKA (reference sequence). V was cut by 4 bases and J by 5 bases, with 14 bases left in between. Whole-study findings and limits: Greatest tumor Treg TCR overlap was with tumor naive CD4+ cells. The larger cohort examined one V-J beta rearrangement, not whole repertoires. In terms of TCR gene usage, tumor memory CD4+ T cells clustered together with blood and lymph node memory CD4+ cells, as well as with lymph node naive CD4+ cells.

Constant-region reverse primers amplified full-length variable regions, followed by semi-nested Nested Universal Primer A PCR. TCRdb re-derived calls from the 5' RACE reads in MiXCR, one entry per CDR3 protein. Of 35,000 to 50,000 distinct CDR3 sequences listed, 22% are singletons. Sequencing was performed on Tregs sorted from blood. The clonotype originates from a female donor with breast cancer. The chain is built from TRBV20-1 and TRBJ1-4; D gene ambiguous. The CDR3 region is CSAIMGSPNEKLFF. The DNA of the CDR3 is TGCAGTGCTATTATGGGTAGTCCGAATGAAAAACTGTTTTTT.